This TCR beta chain was sequenced in a study of glioma-infiltrating T cells after dendritic cell vaccination listed by TCRdb under 2016. Regarding the research as a whole: The cohort comprised approximately 15 glioblastoma patients from Phase I and II dendritic cell vaccination trials, 9 newly diagnosed and 6 with recurrent disease. Patients received three intradermal dendritic cell vaccine injections at biweekly intervals in the arm below the axilla. The vaccine was prepared from monocyte-derived dendritic cells that were cultured for under 8 days with IL-4 and GM-CSF and then pulsed overnight with autologous tumor lysate. Survival after dendritic cell vaccination was correlated with TCR sequencing metrics such as TIL content and the overlap between tumor and blood repertoires. Between the early 2000s and the early 2010s, the patients were given dendritic cell vaccination pulsed with autologous tumor lysate. In glioblastoma patients vaccinated with dendritic cells, deep sequencing of TCR beta CDR3 regions served to measure tumor-infiltrating lymphocyte content and to compare repertoires between tumor and blood.

Using the immunoSEQ assay, TCRB CDR3 regions were amplified from 1.5 to 2 micrograms of genomic DNA, or from all available DNA when less than that was on hand. For multiplex PCR, 60 forward primers for TCR V beta segments and 13 reverse primers for J beta segments were used. Synthetic control templates were spiked into each sample at limiting dilution to estimate reads per starting template. The Illumina HiSeq System generated 87 bp sequencing reads. Regarding the original processing steps: PCR and sequencing errors were removed by a nearest neighbor algorithm that merged closely related sequences. TCR overlap was defined as the percentage of unique tumor TCR beta sequences that were also found in the peripheral blood of the same patient. Here the immuneACCESS table is served through TCRdb, limited to in-frame sequences with V and J called. Missing clones are a known gap in these copies; in checked studies unresolved V genes cover under half, and the rest lacks a known reason. The DNA was the basis for D and trimming; V, J and clone size are from that table. The sample contains some 70,000 clones, under 90% of them found a single time. Of the sample, roughly 7.9% falls within the top ten clones.

General findings and caveats noted by the study authors: No direct relationship between TCR clonality and survival was found, suggesting that a diverse polyclonal response may matter. The cohort was small and heterogeneous, few patients had complete blood and tumor sets, and even fewer had initial-recurrent tumor pairs. The response model built on TCR overlap across three groups was characterized as speculative, with prospective validation still needed. After dendritic cell vaccination, a higher estimated pretreatment TIL content predicted longer time to progression and longer overall survival.

From cysteine to phenylalanine, the CDR3 is 14 amino acids long. The kept DNA is CDR3 alone, 42 bases in frame from the first base. CDR1 and CDR2 are read off the germline V gene as SGHDN and FVKESK. Germline trimming: 3 bases from V, 4 bases from J; junction bases outside gene matches: 3. To be selected, patients needed enough residual fresh-frozen tumor tissue and more than two years of available survival data. An isocitrate dehydrogenase mutation was not carried by any of the glioblastoma patients, although molecular status was otherwise variable. PBMC were collected before vaccination, two weeks after the third vaccination, and at tumor progression if tumor progression occurred. The Qiagen DNeasy Blood extraction Kit was used to extract genomic DNA. Notes on this clone: It has no known antigen specificity. No per-base quality is available; no much larger clone lies one base away.

The sample here was blood, taken before dendritic cell vaccination. This TCR came from a human donor with glioblastoma. The rearranged chain carries TRBV14 and TRBJ1-2, with 9 bases aligning to TRBD1. The encoded CDR3 is CASSHGTGRYGYTF. The DNA is TGTGCCAGCAGCCATGGGACAGGGCGCTATGGCTACACCTTC.